The clone carrying this TCR beta chain was observed at least ten times. Its antigen is not known. The data are from a study of T cells in Graves' hyperthyroidism and ophthalmopathy. Study-level findings and limits: Model output signaled ophthalmopathy a median approximately 6.2 months ahead of onset.

TCR beta CDR3 region amplification was performed from RNA transcripts. The primer set for the first-round RT-PCR of the TCR CDR3 was HTBI. TCRdb re-called the multiplex PCR reads with MiXCR, one entry per CDR3 protein. The repertoire holds approximately 620,000 distinct CDR3 sequences, with roughly 13% as singletons. Trimming removed 7 bases at V and 2 bases at J, with 12 bases between. CDR3 length equals 13 residues. Germline V lookup: CDR1 LGHDT, CDR2 YNNKEL (reference sequence). The sequencing input was blood. The chain is built from TRBV3-1 and TRBJ2-7; D is possibly TRBD2 (6 bases). This receptor was identified in a woman under 40 with Graves' hyperthyroidism that later progressed to Graves' ophthalmopathy. The CDR3 DNA follows: TGTGCCAGCACCCAGGGCGGGACCTACGAGCAGTACTTC. This translates into CASTQGGTYEQYF.